These 23 T cell receptor beta chains came from one sample sequenced in a study of T cell changes during pregnancy in multiple sclerosis. Data came from immunoSEQ multiplex PCR; TCRdb stores just in-frame clones and leaves some out. Among about 67,000 clones listed, 90% were seen once. The source was peripheral blood, collected in the third trimester of pregnancy. Receptors originate from a female donor with multiple sclerosis, enrolled in a pregnancy study.

This clone has only a few counts. The V gene is TRBV4-3, the J gene TRBJ1-2, with D hard to call. Germline CDR1 is LGHNA and CDR2 is YSLEER. V lost 0 bases and J lost 3, with 11 bases in between. The CDR3 has 15 residues. The CDR3 DNA follows: TGCGCCAGCAGCCAAGAAAGAGCACAGCACTATGGCTACACCTTC. Residues: CASSQERAQHYGYTF.

The rearrangement links TRBV6-1 to TRBJ2-7; 8 bases are shared with TRBD2. Germline CDR1 and CDR2: MNHNS and SASEGT. The V segment lost 7 bases and the J segment 2 bases; nucleotides outside the gene matches: 7. The CDR3 contains 14 residues. CDR3 DNA: TGTGCCAGCAAGGCGCTAGCGGGTCCCTACGAGCAGTACTTC. Translated, it gives CASKALAGPYEQYF.

This chain connects TRBV14 to TRBJ2-7; 9 positions agree with TRBD2. The CDR3 loop spans 18 amino acids. Germline CDR1 is SGHDN and CDR2 is FVKESK. With 6 bases clipped from V and 4 bases from J, the junction kept 19 bases outside the gene matches. The CDR3 sequence is CASRHYKGSGSPLYEQYF. Written as DNA, the CDR3 is TGTGCCAGCAGACACTACAAAGGTAGCGGGAGTCCTCTATACGAGCAGTACTTC. Full variable domain (missing parts from reference TRBV14 and TRBJ2-7): EAGVTQFPSHSVIEKGQTVTLRCDPISGHDNLYWYRRVMGKEIKFLLHFVKESKQDESGMPNNRFLAERTGGTYSTLKVQPAELEDSGVYFCASRHYKGSGSPLYEQYFGPGTRLTVT.

V usage is TRBV21-1 and J usage is TRBJ1-1; TRBD1, as called in the table, went unchecked against the DNA. TRBV21-1 is noted as a pseudogene. The CDR3 totals 18 residues. The DNA of the CDR3 is TGTGCCAGCAGCAAAGCTCTGGACAGGGGGCGGGCGAACACTGAAGCTTTCTTT. It codes for CASSKALDRGRANTEAFF.

The chain combines TRBV18 with TRBJ2-1, with 10 bases that match TRBD1. Germline V gene sequence: CDR1 KGHSH, CDR2 LQKENI. V was clipped by 3 bases and J by 8 bases; unmatched bases: 4. The CDR3 totals 14 residues. The DNA for the CDR3 is TGTGCCAGCTCACCGTGGGACAGGGGTGATGAGCAGTTCTTC. It yields the protein CASSPWDRGDEQFF. The whole variable domain, filled in from reference TRBV18 and TRBJ2-1, reads NAGVMQNPRHLVRRRGQEARLRCSPMKGHSHVYWYRQLPEEGLKFMVYLQKENIIDESGMPKERFSAEFPKEGPSILRIQQVVRGDSAAYFCASSPWDRGDEQFFGPGTRLTVL.

The CDR3 nucleotides are TGTGCCAGCAGCCTCGCCGCGGCTGGGGCCAACGTCCTGACTTTC. Encoded protein: CASSLAAAGANVLTF. The chain recombines TRBV7-8 with TRBJ2-6; D remains ambiguous. The CDR3 extends over 15 amino acids. V shed 5 bases and J shed 2 bases, with 10 bases lying between them. The germline CDR1 and CDR2 sequences are SGHVS and FQNEAQ.

This clone was seen once. The V gene is TRBV6-5, the J gene TRBJ1-5; D is possibly TRBD1 (5 bases). The CDR3 loop spans 15 amino acids. Trimming shortened V by 0 bases and J by 3 bases, and 9 bases separated the two germline ends. The germline V gene encodes CDR1 MNHEY and CDR2 SVGAGI. CDR3 in DNA: TGTGCCAGCAGTTACTCGGGAGGGGCCAATCAGCCCCAGCATTTT. This gives the protein CASSYSGGANQPQHF.

The chain combines TRBV5-4 with TRBJ2-7; D is ambiguous. There are 13 residues in the CDR3. Trimming shortened V by 6 bases and J by 3 bases, and 13 bases separated the two germline ends. In germline, CDR1 is SGHNT, CDR2 YYREEE (reference sequence). CDR3 in amino acids: CASTHPVSYEQYF. CDR3 coding DNA: TGTGCCAGCACCCATCCGGTGAGCTACGAGCAGTACTTC.

This chain connects TRBV16 to TRBJ1-2, with D unclear. V was clipped by 2 bases and J by 4 bases, with 8 bases between them. The CDR3 is 13 amino acids. Per the germline V gene, CDR1 is KGHSY and CDR2 is FQNENV. The CDR3, as DNA: TGTGCCAGCAGCCAACAGGAGGGCTATGGCTACACCTTC. Translated, it gives CASSQQEGYGYTF.

The CDR3 nucleotides read TGTGCCAGCAGCCCGGACTTATGGGAGAACGAGCAGTACTTC. It encodes CASSPDLWENEQYF. This chain links TRBV7-9 with TRBJ2-7, with D perhaps TRBD2 (5 bases). The CDR3 length is 14 residues. V lost 5 bases to trimming and J lost 5 bases, with 16 bases between them. The germline V gene has CDR1 SEHNR and CDR2 FQNEAQ (reference sequence).

The rearrangement links TRBV6-5 to TRBJ2-2; 7 nucleotides line up with TRBD2. This CDR3 is built from 14 residues. Germline assignment: CDR1 MNHEY and CDR2 SVGAGI. V was clipped by 11 bases and J by 5 bases; unmatched bases: 11. CDR3 in DNA: TGTGCCGGAGGACTAGTCGGGTGGACCGGGGAGCTGTTTTTT. This encodes CAGGLVGWTGELFF.

The rearrangement links TRBV28 to TRBJ2-4; D ambiguous. Germline values: CDR1 MDHEN, CDR2 SYDVKM. With 5 bases removed from V and 0 bases from J, the gap between germline ends came to 8 bases. This CDR3 is 14 amino acids long. Written as DNA, the CDR3 is TGTGCCAGCAGTCTCTATAAAGCCAAAAACATTCAGTACTTC. It yields the protein CASSLYKAKNIQYF.

The chain links TRBV4-3 to TRBJ2-1; 11 nucleotides line up with TRBD2. Germline V gene data show CDR1 as LGHNA and CDR2 as YSLEER. This CDR3 region has 17 residues. V gave up 2 bases and J gave up 2 bases; unmatched junction bases: 5. CDR3 nucleotide sequence: TGCGCCAGCAGCCAACATAGCGGGGGGGCCGCCTACAATGAGCAGTTCTTC. It is translated as CASSQHSGGAAYNEQFF.

The chain couples TRBV27 to TRBJ2-3, with D perhaps TRBD1 (5 bases). CDR1 is MNHEY, CDR2 SMNVEV, per germline (reference sequence). The CDR3 runs to 15 residues. V lost 5 bases and J 1 base, leaving 13 bases between the germline ends. CDR3 DNA sequence: TGTGCCAGCAGTCAGGGTATCTTAGGCACAGATACGCAGTATTTT. Its translation is CASSQGILGTDTQYF.

V gene TRBV5-4 combines with J gene TRBJ1-2; TRBD1 agrees at 9 bases. CDR3 length equals 14 residues. After removal of 4 bases from V and 8 bases from J, the junction contained 9 bases not matched to a gene. Per the germline V gene, CDR1 is SGHNT and CDR2 is YYREEE (reference sequence). The chain's CDR3 is CASSLDRGGVGYTF. For the CDR3, the DNA is TGTGCCAGCAGCCTGGACAGGGGCGGTGTCGGCTACACCTTC. The entire variable domain, with the rest obtained from reference TRBV5-4 and TRBJ1-2, is as follows: ETGVTQSPTHLIKTRGQQVTLRCSSQSGHNTVSWYQQALGQGPQFIFQYYREEENGRGNFPPRFSGLQFPNYSSELNVNALELDDSALYLCASSLDRGGVGYTFGSGTRLTVV.

This rearrangement joins TRBV4-1 to TRBJ2-7, with TRBD1 matching over 7 bases. Trimming took 4 bases from V and 3 from J; bases not matched to a gene: 6. Germline assignment: CDR1 MGHRA and CDR2 YSYEKL. The CDR3 runs to 14 residues. The CDR3 region is CASSRSGQSYEQYF. CDR3 bases: TGCGCCAGCAGCCGATCGGGACAGAGCTACGAGCAGTACTTC.

The chain links TRBV7-7 to TRBJ1-1, with a possible D match to TRBD1 (5 bases). The V end was cut by 4 bases, the J end by 1 base, with 13 bases between. The CDR3 runs 15 residues. CDR1 and CDR2 (germline): SSHAT, FNYEAQ (reference sequence). CDR3 loop: CASSSRTTENTEAFF. In DNA form, the CDR3 reads TGTGCCAGCAGCTCGAGGACGACAGAGAACACTGAAGCTTTCTTT.

This rearrangement joins TRBV7-3 to TRBJ2-1; 7 bases match TRBD2. Germline lookup yields CDR1 SGHTA and CDR2 FQGTGA. The CDR3 covers 15 residues. V lost 0 bases and J lost 4; bases outside the gene matches: 3. The CDR3 loop is CASSLTEGLYNEQFF. The CDR3 DNA reads as TGTGCCAGCAGCTTAACGGAGGGACTATACAATGAGCAGTTCTTC.

The chain recombines TRBV5-1 with TRBJ1-1, with D perhaps TRBD1 (6 bases). CDR3 size: 11 residues. Germline V gives CDR1 SGHRS, CDR2 YFSETQ. V was clipped by 0 bases and J by 11 bases, with 8 bases between them. DNA for the CDR3: TGCGCCAGCAGCTTGGAGGGGGGGGCTTTCTTT. It specifies CASSLEGGAFF.

This sequence joins TRBV6-5 and TRBJ2-2; D unresolved. V was clipped by 4 bases and J by 2 bases, with 11 bases between them. The CDR3 loop spans 15 amino acids. In germline, CDR1 is MNHEY, CDR2 SVGAGI. The CDR3 nucleotides read TGTGCCAGCAGTTCCTCGGGCCTTAACACCGGGGAGCTGTTTTTT. It encodes CASSSSGLNTGELFF.

At least ten counts were recorded for this clone. V and J are TRBV7-8 and TRBJ2-7, with 15 positions matching TRBD2. The V gene's germline CDR1 is SGHVS and CDR2 FQNEAQ. The V segment lost 5 bases and the J segment 0 bases; nucleotides outside the gene matches: 8. The CDR3 contains 18 residues. CDR3 region: CASSPGLAGGLNSYEQYF. The CDR3 nucleotides are TGTGCCAGCAGCCCGGGACTAGCGGGGGGCCTTAACTCCTACGAGCAGTACTTC.

This chain links TRBV30 with TRBJ2-3; a weak D match, TRBD1 (5 bases). The CDR3 covers 15 residues. V gave up 1 base and J gave up 0 bases, with 11 bases separating them. Germline V CDR1 and CDR2: GTSNPN, SVGIG (reference sequence). CDR3 nucleotides: TGTGCCTGGAGTGGCGGACAAGCTAGCACAGATACGCAGTATTTT. The encoded protein is CAWSGGQASTDTQYF.

This sequence joins TRBV19 and TRBJ2-7; weak D call: TRBD2 (6 bases). The CDR3 is made up of 13 amino acids. V lost 6 bases and J 3 bases, leaving 12 bases between the germline ends. Germline-derived CDR1 and CDR2 are LNHDA and SQIVND (reference sequence). CDR3 nucleotide sequence: TGTGCCAGTAGGATGACGGGGGTCTACGAGCAGTACTTC. As protein: CASRMTGVYEQYF.